This T cell receptor (beta chain) is drawn from a study of blood T cell repertoires in COVID-19. For the study at large: Both acute and convalescent COVID-19 samples were obtained from the United States, Italy and Spain. T cells, B-cell-depleted T cells, or PBMCs supplied cDNA or gDNA.

Original data processing: Reference gene primers were amplified, and this amplification served to estimate nucleated cell counts. The assay was immunoSEQ multiplex PCR, and TCRdb's table has in-frame clones only and misses some. For V, J and clone size, that table is used; D and trimming come from the DNA. This repertoire shows about 180,000 clones, over 75% found once; its top ten account for about 9.4%. Sequences were obtained from peripheral blood. The TCR originated in a woman aged 80 or over with acute or convalescent COVID-19.

CDR3 DNA: TGTGCCAGCAGCCAAGGGCAGGTTCGAGCGGTCGGGGAGACCCAGTACTTC. Protein sequence: CASSQGQVRAVGETQYF. The V gene is TRBV3-1 (or the pseudogene TRBV3-2), the J gene TRBJ2-5; tentative D call: TRBD2 (5 bases). This CDR3 contains 17 residues. Germline V gene sequence: CDR1 LGHDT, CDR2 YNNKEL (reference sequence). V was trimmed by 1 base and J by 5 bases, leaving 20 bases between them.